The entry below gives a single TCR beta chain sequence along with its context. The PCR ran on 60 Vbeta and 13 Jbeta primers. Per the study methods: A later analysis counted around 80 million unique TCR beta chains, around 12 million shared. Using immunoSEQ multiplex PCR, the repertoire was profiled, and TCRdb retains in-frame clones only, with some absent. V and J calls and clone size are those listed in that table; D and trimming were worked out from the DNA. The table has 200,000 to 300,000 clones, approximately 84% seen once. The germline CDR1 and CDR2 sequences are SGHNT and YENEEA. The length of the CDR3 is 13 residues. After removal of 5 bases from V and 9 bases from J, the junction contained 6 bases not matched to a gene. The data were taken from a study of cytomegalovirus exposure and HLA in healthy donors.

Material for sequencing was PBMCs. This sequence was found in a woman aged 40 to 50 in good health and CMV-seropositive. The chain combines TRBV11-3 with TRBJ2-5, with 10 nucleotides matching TRBD1. The CDR3 DNA follows: TGTGCCAGCAGCCCGAGCGACAGGGGGCCCCAGTACTTC. This codes for CASSPSDRGPQYF.